Listed below are T cell receptor beta chains from one sample, sequenced in a study of early T cells in non-severe SARS-CoV-2 infection. MiXCR, applied by TCRdb to the 5' RACE reads, yields one record per CDR3 protein. The sample includes tens of thousands of distinct CDR3 sequences, about an eighth of them seen just once. Sequenced: whole blood. These TCRs come from an adult who was a healthcare worker with PCR-confirmed SARS-CoV-2 infection or an uninfected control (not recorded which). The conserved cysteine and the conserved F or W are not part of the CDR3 here. A D gene is named only where the DNA matches it firmly. Clone size is given for some rows only: seen once, a few or many times, or a class if the clone is expanded.

V gene	D gene	clone size	J gene	CDR3 protein
TRBV27	-	-	TRBJ2-2	ASSLMSGTGELF
TRBV7-7	-	-	TRBJ2-5	ASSLQWGEGETQY
TRBV29-1	-	many	TRBJ2-7	SVETGQTLGEQY
TRBV7-2	-	many	TRBJ2-2	ASRAYTGELF
TRBV5-1	-	few	TRBJ1-2	ASSSRQTTNYGYT
TRBV6-2/TRBV6-3	TRBD2	-	TRBJ2-3	ASSYVPSGPSGGDTQY
TRBV11-2	TRBD2	many	TRBJ2-3	ASSFTSLGGITDTQY
TRBV7-7	-	-	TRBJ2-2	ASSLKRASGELF
TRBV4-2	-	few	TRBJ1-4	ASSHPRATNEKLF
TRBV10-1	TRBD1	few	TRBJ2-1	ASSPGGTYNEQF
TRBV18	TRBD1	many	TRBJ2-2	ASSRDRGLGTGELF
TRBV2	TRBD1	few	TRBJ1-4	ASSLQGINEKLF
TRBV4-1	TRBD2	few	TRBJ2-5	ASSQGAGGSQETQY
TRBV11-2	TRBD1	many	TRBJ1-2	ASSPLTGQGHYGYT
TRBV30	TRBD1	many	TRBJ2-1	AWSGGGRTGAF
TRBV19	TRBD2	many	TRBJ2-7	ASSMRGEPPYEQY
TRBV20-1	-	-	TRBJ2-4	SARLVNIQY
TRBV2	-	-	TRBJ1-5	ASSLSYQPQH
TRBV6-6	-	many	TRBJ1-6	ASSYSGGYNSPLH
TRBV5-1	-	-	TRBJ2-5	ASSLDVGTGETQY
TRBV20-1	TRBD1	many	TRBJ1-2	SAPVQGASVYGYT
TRBV20-1	TRBD2	-	TRBJ2-3	SAIAGGYTDTQY
TRBV13	-	-	TRBJ2-7	ASSLGSGSYEQY
TRBV2	-	-	TRBJ1-5	ASKGGINQPQH
TRBV20-1	-	many	TRBJ2-1	SARTPTGSYNEQF
TRBV18	TRBD1	many	TRBJ1-2	ASSWDRGETYGYT
TRBV3-1	-	-	TRBJ2-7	ASSPGLGRDWASEQY
TRBV7-3	TRBD2	many	TRBJ2-3	ASGPSGETDTQY
TRBV6-1	TRBD2	few	TRBJ2-7	ASRTLAGGYEQY
TRBV20-1	-	many	TRBJ2-7	SAIRQISYEQY
TRBV5-1	TRBD1	-	TRBJ1-2	ASSLGGQSNYGYT
TRBV11-2	-	-	TRBJ2-7	ASSFGTAGYEQY
TRBV5-1	TRBD1	few	TRBJ2-1	ASSFRDSYNEQF
TRBV29-1	-	-	TRBJ2-4	SVEVTSKNIQY
TRBV3-1	TRBD1	-	TRBJ2-2	ASAPGTVNTGELF
TRBV19	-	-	TRBJ2-5	ASSIYRQETQY
TRBV6-2/TRBV6-3	-	many	TRBJ1-6	ASRSNRNGNSPLH
TRBV12-3/TRBV12-4	-	many	TRBJ1-2	ASTPGRAGYGYT
TRBV3-1	-	many	TRBJ1-1	ASSQAGTENTEAF
TRBV4-1	-	many	TRBJ2-7	ASSQVQGRAHEQY
TRBV6-2/TRBV6-3	-	few	TRBJ1-1	ASSYPLERNTEAF
TRBV5-4	TRBD1	medium-sized	TRBJ1-1	ASNRQGLNTEAF
TRBV10-3	-	many	TRBJ2-3	AIRDTDTQY
TRBV11-2	TRBD1	-	TRBJ1-1	ASSLKGASAF
TRBV5-1	-	few	TRBJ1-5	ASSLSGARNQPQH
TRBV5-1	TRBD1	-	TRBJ1-2	ASSLGQGPGVDGYT
TRBV14	TRBD1	-	TRBJ2-2	ASSQGGQGTNTGELF
TRBV24-1	-	many	TRBJ1-1	ATSAGGTEAF
TRBV20-1	TRBD1	-	TRBJ2-7	SARTTGGYEQY
TRBV7-8	TRBD1	-	TRBJ1-4	ASSSNRGEKLF
TRBV7-8	TRBD1	-	TRBJ2-7	ASSPPDRAPTYEQY